The 11 T cell receptor beta chains below were found in one sample sequenced in a study of Ad26.COV2.S vaccination and SARS-CoV-2 variants. Treatment denoted: 19 received Ad26.COV2.S at low or high dose, single or two shots; 5 received placebo; per-sample allocation not given. Following the first vaccine or placebo injection, samples were taken on day 63. Sequencing used immunoSEQ multiplex PCR; TCRdb keeps in-frame clones, though not all of them. The data hold 380,000 or so clones, with less than 90% observed a single time. This specimen consisted of peripheral blood, obtained in a trial of Ad26.COV2.S vaccine versus placebo. These receptors all come from a person between 18 and 65 years old who received the Ad26.COV2.S COVID-19 vaccine or a placebo.

This sequence joins TRBV5-1 and TRBJ2-7, with D perhaps TRBD2 (6 bases). The V gene's germline CDR1 is SGHRS and CDR2 YFSETQ. Trimming took off 0 bases at V and 5 bases at J, with 12 bases between the two ends. This CDR3 is 14 amino acids long. The CDR3 DNA reads as TGCGCCAGCAGCTTGGACCAGGGAGGAAACGAGCAGTACTTC. It codes for CASSLDQGGNEQYF.

V gene TRBV19 combines with J gene TRBJ1-5; the D gene is possibly TRBD1 (5 bases). Germline CDR1 is LNHDA and CDR2 is SQIVND (reference sequence). V lost 5 bases and J 9 bases, leaving 11 bases between the germline ends. This CDR3 contains 12 residues. In nucleotides, the CDR3 is TGTGCCAGTAGTTGGGGCCAGCGGCCCCAGCATTTT. Residues: CASSWGQRPQHF.

V gene TRBV6-5 combines with J gene TRBJ1-1; D is possibly TRBD1 (5 bases). CDR3 length: 15 amino acids. Trimming pared 10 bases from V and 1 base from J, leaving 19 bases between. Germline lookup yields CDR1 MNHEY and CDR2 SVGAGI. The CDR3 protein is CATTGFRGSNTEAFF. CDR3 nucleotide sequence: TGTGCCACCACGGGATTTAGGGGATCGAACACTGAAGCTTTCTTT.

The chain recombines TRBV3-1 (or the pseudogene TRBV3-2) with TRBJ2-5; D gene unclear. In germline, CDR1 is LGHDT, CDR2 YNNKEL (reference sequence). The CDR3 loop spans 12 amino acids. The ends were cut back, 3 bases at V and 9 bases at J, with 11 bases in the middle. The CDR3 DNA reads TGTGCCAGCAGCCAGGAATGGGGTTCCCAGTACTTC. Protein product: CASSQEWGSQYF.

V is TRBV5-4 and J is TRBJ2-1; D is possibly TRBD2 (5 bases). This CDR3 has 15 amino acids. V lost 0 bases and J lost 6, with 13 bases in between. Germline-derived CDR1 and CDR2 are SGHNT and YYREEE (reference sequence). CDR3 sequence (DNA): TGTGCCAGCAGCTTGGACGGGGTTCGGAGCAATGAGCAGTTCTTC. Translation: CASSLDGVRSNEQFF.

The genes are TRBV25-1 and TRBJ1-3; perhaps TRBD1 as D (6 bases). Germline CDR1 MGHDK, CDR2 SYGVNS. Trimming shortened V by 2 bases and J by 4 bases, and 21 bases separated the two germline ends. CDR3 length equals 18 residues. CDR3 nucleotide sequence: TGTGCCAGCAGTGAAGGGTACAGGGCAGGATATACAGGAAACACCATATATTTT. This codes for CASSEGYRAGYTGNTIYF.

This clone turned up a few times. This chain joins TRBV15 and TRBJ2-3; 8 nucleotides line up with TRBD2. This CDR3 comprises 22 residues. CDR1 is LNHNV, CDR2 YYDKDF, per germline (reference sequence). The trim removed 2 bases at V and 1 base at J, leaving 23 bases unmatched. Here the CDR3 reads CATSRSWDLGRAGEAGTDTQYF. The CDR3 nucleotides are TGTGCCACCAGCAGATCCTGGGACCTCGGCCGAGCGGGAGAGGCGGGCACAGATACGCAGTATTTT.

This chain's CDR3 is CASSAGGLQETQYF. Here the CDR3 DNA reads TGTGCCAGCAGCGCGGGGGGGCTACAAGAGACCCAGTACTTC. The chain carries TRBV7-2 and TRBJ2-5; 9 bases are shared with TRBD2. Germline V CDR1 and CDR2: SGHTA, FQGNSA. V dropped 5 bases and J dropped 2; count of bases not matched to a gene: 3. This CDR3 has 14 residues.

Comments on this clone: Other DNA variants within this sample encode the same CDR3. The rearrangement uses TRBV6-5 and TRBJ1-2; D gene unclear. Germline CDR1 and CDR2: MNHEY and SVGAGI. V lost 2 bases, J lost 8 bases, and 6 bases lay in between. The CDR3 has 11 residues. The CDR3 DNA sequence: TGTGCCAGCAGTTACGGGAGAGGCTACACCTTC. It translates to CASSYGRGYTF.

The chain couples TRBV2 to TRBJ2-1; D remains unclear. The CDR3 sequence is 14 residues long. The V and J ends lost 8 bases and 6 bases respectively, with 17 bases between them. The germline gives CDR1 SNHLY, CDR2 FYNNEI. The CDR3 sequence: CASLKEPLANEQFF. As DNA, the CDR3 is TGTGCCAGCTTGAAAGAACCTCTGGCCAATGAGCAGTTCTTC.

This clone was seen only once. The chain uses TRBV29-1 and TRBJ2-7; 7 nucleotides align to TRBD1. The CDR3 is 12 amino acids. The ends lost 7 bases at V and 3 bases at J; junction bases unmatched: 6. CDR1 is SQVTM and CDR2 is ANQGSEA in the germline V gene. The CDR3 nucleotides are TGCAGCGCTGGGACAGTATACTACGAGCAGTACTTC. It translates to CSAGTVYYEQYF.